Listed below are T cell receptor beta chains from one sample, sequenced in a study of blood T cells in healthy people across ages. Using its own MiXCR run on the 5' RACE reads, TCRdb lists one record per CDR3 protein. The sample yields roughly 640,000 distinct CDR3 sequences, roughly 30% seen once. Material: blood. The receptor set was obtained from a woman of 80 years or more in good health. The CDR3 runs from the conserved cysteine through the conserved F or W. A D gene is named only where the DNA matches it firmly. Clone size, where shown, is once, few, many, or a class for clones that have expanded.

V	J	D	size	CDR3	DNA
TRBV6-2/TRBV6-3	TRBJ2-7	NA	NA	CASSYQEGHEQYF	TGTGCCAGCAGTTACCAGGAGGGCCACGAGCAGTACTTC
TRBV7-2	TRBJ2-2	NA	few	CASSFNRDSGELFF	TGTGCCAGCAGCTTTAACAGGGACTCCGGGGAGCTGTTTTTT
TRBV20-1	TRBJ1-1	NA	few	CSAERAEAFF	TGCAGTGCGGAAAGGGCAGAAGCTTTCTTT
TRBV20-1	TRBJ2-3	TRBD2	many	CSARAPSGRDTQYF	TGCAGTGCTAGAGCCCCCAGCGGGAGAGATACGCAGTATTTT
TRBV4-1	TRBJ1-1	TRBD1	NA	CASSQLDRENTEAFF	TGCGCCAGCAGCCAGCTCGACAGGGAGAACACTGAAGCTTTCTTT
TRBV7-2	TRBJ2-7	TRBD2	NA	CANSLVGLAGAYNEQYF	TGTGCCAACAGCTTAGTTGGACTAGCGGGGGCCTACAATGAGCAGTACTTC
TRBV28	TRBJ1-2	TRBD1	NA	CASTLMQGALYGYTF	TGTGCCAGCACCCTGATGCAGGGGGCCCTCTATGGCTACACCTTC
TRBV29-1	TRBJ2-3	NA	NA	CSVTMGPSVITQYF	TGCAGCGTCACGATGGGCCCCTCGGTAATTACGCAGTATTTT
TRBV7-2	TRBJ2-1	NA	many	CASSFRGLDNEQFF	TGTGCCAGCAGCTTCCGGGGGTTGGACAATGAGCAGTTCTTC
TRBV6-1	TRBJ1-5	NA	NA	CASRKQGFSNQPQHF	TGTGCCAGCAGGAAACAGGGTTTTAGCAATCAGCCCCAGCATTTT